The entry that follows covers one T cell receptor beta chain sequence. The antigen is undetermined. This entry comes from a study of shared clonotypes between healthy human individuals. Study background: For every donor, three CD4 naive, three CD4 memory, two CD8 naive and one CD8 memory plates were used.

In germline, CDR1 is MNHNY, CDR2 SVGAGI (reference sequence). V lost 0 bases and J lost 0, with 5 bases in between. The CDR3 spans 15 residues. Profiled with immunoSEQ multiplex PCR; TCRdb holds only in-frame clones, not every one. There are roughly 2 million clones in the sample; approximately 94% occur only once, and roughly 0.13% lies in the top ten. Healthy and HIV-negative, the adult donors had no recent acute infections or vaccinations. Study-level findings and limits: Only blood samples were collected, and tissue repertoires likely differ. Sequencing depth was a factor that was expected to affect clonotype sharing among donors.

The source is a man younger than 30 in good health. What was sequenced was naive CD4+ T cells sorted from blood. As to subset: CD45RA+ positively selected. The chain uses TRBV6-6 and TRBJ2-2; D call uncertain. The CDR3 sequence is CASSYSGANTGELFF. In DNA form, the CDR3 reads TGTGCCAGCAGTTACTCTGGGGCGAACACCGGGGAGCTGTTTTTT.